The TCR beta chain under discussion was sequenced for a study of cytomegalovirus exposure and HLA in healthy donors listed by TCRdb under 2017. Context from the whole study: A later analysis indicated that the 130 or so validation repertoires were generated on the platform also employed for the 700 or so repertoires of the first cohort. High-throughput TCR immunosequencing, statistical association of individual TCRs with disease status, and machine learning were combined to predict cytomegalovirus infection status. The study aimed to test whether signatures of past pathogen exposure could be identified by cataloging public T cell receptors. A separate validation cohort of 100 to 150 different subjects was used in addition to the roughly 700-subject first cohort. What the work shows at the level of the full study, not this receptor alone: The authors suggested that the approach could potentially be extended to other disease states and immunological phenotypes. All 110 or so repertoires were used to score co-occurrence in the validation cohort in a later analysis, because that analysis had no HLA typing for the cohort. The classifier was reported to diagnose cytomegalovirus status with high specificity and sensitivity in both the original cohort and the validation cohort. A later analysis found that TCRs clustered in the first cohort also tended to co-occur in the 120 or so validation repertoires, with more than 90% of cluster scores above 0. In vitro tests confirmed that a few of the cytomegalovirus-associated TCR beta chains recognize cytomegalovirus antigens. Most TCR sequences were observed very rarely across donors, whereas some public TCRs were present in many individuals. The study gave a list of 150 to 200 TCR beta chains associated with cytomegalovirus.

Turning to this clone: This receptor's antigen is unknown. The input lacks base qualities; no much larger clone sits a single base away.

The donors were included in the validation cohort of 90 to 150 subjects, a group kept apart from the approximately 670-subject first cohort. There are 16 amino acids in the CDR3, from cysteine to phenylalanine inclusive. The kept DNA is CDR3 alone, 48 bases in frame from the first base. Trimming removed 4 bases from V and 2 bases from J, leaving 17 bases between the germline ends. CDR1 and CDR2 are read off the germline V gene as SGHRS and YFSETQ. Library prep was done by the immunoSEQ multiplex PCR assay. Turning to the authors' computational methods: A statistical classification framework was built to diagnose cytomegalovirus status from the catalog of TCR beta chain sequences. What TCRdb holds here is the immuneACCESS table cut down to in-frame rearrangements. Part of the clones is not present; checked against another copy, under half of the missing clones reflect an unresolved V gene, and the others are unexplained. The DNA was the basis for D and trimming; V, J and clone size are from that table. In all, the sample holds about 190,000 clones, and about 83% of those were seen once. The ten largest account for around 1.6% of the sample.

This receptor was identified in a woman between 18 and 29 years old in good health and CMV-seronegative. The sequencing sample was made of PBMCs. The chain employs TRBV5-1 and TRBJ2-3; the D gene is perhaps TRBD1, from 6 matching bases. The CDR3 reads CASSTQYRAFTDTQYF. The DNA is as follows: TGCGCCAGCAGCACCCAATACAGGGCATTCACAGATACGCAGTATTTT.